Below are 26 T cell receptor beta chains sequenced from a single sample in a study of graft-versus-host responses after intestinal transplantation. TCRdb keeps only in-frame clones here, not all; method: immunoSEQ multiplex PCR. The sample holds fewer than 30,000 clones, 85% to 95% seen once. The sequenced sample was PBMCs, obtained about ten weeks after intestinal transplant. The origin of the receptors is a human patient who received an intestinal transplant, so some T cells may come from the graft donor.

This clone came up once. This chain uses TRBV6-4 with TRBJ2-3; D is possibly TRBD1 or TRBD2 (5 bases each). CDR3 length: 14 residues. The ends were cut back, 7 bases at V and 2 bases at J, with 13 bases in the middle. The germline V gene has CDR1 MRHNA and CDR2 SNTAGT. As DNA, the CDR3 is TGTGCCAGCACCCGACGGGGCCACACAGATACGCAGTATTTT. Protein sequence: CASTRRGHTDTQYF.

The chain is built from TRBV5-6 and TRBJ2-1; TRBD2 might be the D (6 bases). V lost 0 bases, J lost 6 bases, and 13 bases lay in between. The germline CDR1 and CDR2 sequences are SGHDT and YYEEEE. This CDR3 is 15 amino acids long. CDR3 amino acids: CASSLGSGPSNEQFF. The CDR3 bases are TGTGCCAGCAGCTTGGGGAGCGGGCCTTCCAATGAGCAGTTCTTC. Supplemented by reference TRBV5-6 and TRBJ2-1, the full variable domain reads DAGVTQSPTHLIKTRGQQVTLRCSPKSGHDTVSWYQQALGQGPQFIFQYYEEEERQRGNFPDRFSGHQFPNYSSELNVNALLLGDSALYLCASSLGSGPSNEQFFGPGTRLTVL.

CDR3 sequence reads: CASSKIGTASGNTIYF. In DNA, the CDR3 is TGTGCCAGCAGCAAAATCGGGACAGCCTCTGGAAACACCATATATTTT. This sequence joins TRBV7-9 and TRBJ1-3; 7 bases fit TRBD1. J was trimmed by 0 bases and V by 5 bases; bases with no gene match: 7. This CDR3 has 16 amino acids. CDR1 and CDR2 (germline): SEHNR, FQNEAQ (reference sequence).

The rearrangement links TRBV30 to TRBJ2-2; no clear D gene. CDR3 size: 10 residues. Looked up from germline, CDR1 is GTSNPN and CDR2 is SVGIG (reference sequence). The V gene lost 8 bases and the J gene lost 7 bases, with 8 bases spanning the gap. The CDR3 bases are TGTGCCCGGAAGAACGGGGAGCTGTTTTTT. Translated, it gives CARKNGELFF.

The chain recombines TRBV4-1 with TRBJ1-4; D possibly corresponds to TRBD1 (5 bases). The germline V gene encodes CDR1 MGHRA and CDR2 YSYEKL. The CDR3 spans 18 residues. Trimming shortened V by 3 bases and J by 3 bases, and 20 bases separated the two germline ends. CDR3 loop: CASSHPAEGARSNEKLFF. As DNA, the CDR3 is TGCGCCAGCAGCCACCCCGCGGAAGGGGCGCGGTCTAATGAAAAACTGTTTTTT.

This sequence joins TRBV7-9 and TRBJ1-1; 9 positions match TRBD1. V lost 0 bases to trimming and J lost 2 bases; unmatched junction nucleotides: 7. The V gene's germline CDR1 is SEHNR and CDR2 FQNEAQ (reference sequence). The CDR3 runs to 17 residues. The CDR3 DNA is TGTGCCAGCAGCTTAGCAGACAGGGGGGGAATAAACACTGAAGCTTTCTTT. Translation: CASSLADRGGINTEAFF.

The table lists this clone with a count of one. This chain uses TRBV4-1 with TRBJ2-3; no definite D call. V gave up 2 bases and J gave up 4 bases, with 13 bases separating them. The length of the CDR3 is 15 residues. Germline V gene data show CDR1 as MGHRA and CDR2 as YSYEKL. The DNA for the CDR3 is TGCGCCAGCAGCCAAATCACCGGGTGGGCAGATACGCAGTATTTT. This gives the protein CASSQITGWADTQYF.

This chain's CDR3 is CASIRSMGKWDREHYGYTF. CDR3 in DNA: TGTGCCAGCATTAGGTCTATGGGAAAATGGGACAGGGAACACTATGGCTACACCTTC. J is TRBJ1-2 and V is TRBV6-4, with TRBD1 identical over 9 bases. Germline CDR1 is MRHNA and CDR2 is SNTAGT. The CDR3 sequence is 19 residues long. J gave up 3 bases and V 7 bases, and 21 bases lay outside the gene matches.

The chain uses TRBV5-1 and TRBJ2-1, with unresolved D. CDR3 length: 15 residues. Germline CDR1 SGHRS, CDR2 YFSETQ. Trimming left V 5 bases short and J 0 bases short, with 12 bases between. CDR3 loop: CASRLPGSSYNEQFF. The CDR3 coding sequence is TGCGCCAGCAGGTTGCCAGGTAGCTCCTACAATGAGCAGTTCTTC.

This chain links TRBV9 with TRBJ2-7; D uncertain. Germline V CDR1 and CDR2: SGDLS, YYNGEE. V was pared by 1 base and J by 2 bases, with 10 bases between. This CDR3 contains 14 residues. CDR3 sequence reads: CASSVSFGAYEQYF. The CDR3 region has the DNA TGTGCCAGCAGCGTATCCTTTGGCGCCTACGAGCAGTACTTC.

The V and J genes are TRBV4-1 and TRBJ2-5; weak D call: TRBD2 (6 bases). The J call is doubtful: the DNA matches TRBJ2-7 better. The germline CDR1 and CDR2 sequences are MGHRA and YSYEKL. This CDR3 has 14 residues. Here the CDR3 reads CASSHVGLTYEQYF. The CDR3, as DNA: TGCGCCAGCAGCCACGTGGGACTCACCTACGAGCAGTACTTC.

The chain's CDR3 is CASSKGWKAPETQYF. The CDR3 DNA sequence: TGTGCCAGCAGCAAAGGTTGGAAGGCCCCGGAGACCCAGTACTTC. The chain couples TRBV21-1 to TRBJ2-5. TRBV21-1 is termed a pseudogene. This CDR3 spans 15 amino acids.

The chain recombines TRBV7-6 with TRBJ2-7; possibly TRBD1 or TRBD2 for D (6 bases each). The CDR3 totals 13 residues. Trimming removed 4 bases at V and 6 bases at J, with 13 bases between. Germline CDR1 SGHVS, CDR2 FNYEAQ. The CDR3 nucleotides are TGTGCCAGCAGCTCAAATGAGGGGGGCGAGCAGTACTTC. It specifies CASSSNEGGEQYF. The full variable domain, with the rest looked up from reference TRBV7-6 and TRBJ2-7, is GAGVSQSPRYKVTKRGQDVALRCDPISGHVSLYWYRQALGQGPEFLTYFNYEAQQDKSGLPNDRFSAERPEGSISTLTIQRTEQRDSAMYRCASSSNEGGEQYFGPGTRLTVT.

The chain carries TRBV30 and TRBJ1-5; TRBD1 might be the D (6 bases). Trimming cost V 0 bases and J 5 bases, with 14 bases left between them. Germline V CDR1 and CDR2: GTSNPN, SVGIG (reference sequence). CDR3 length equals 15 residues. The CDR3 sequence: CAWSVGLGADQPQHF. CDR3 coding DNA: TGTGCCTGGAGTGTTGGTCTGGGGGCGGATCAGCCCCAGCATTTT.

The rearrangement uses TRBV4-3 and TRBJ2-5; 7 bases fit TRBD2. The better agreement between TRBJ2-7 and the DNA end casts doubt on the J call. Germline values: CDR1 LGHNA, CDR2 YSLEER. This CDR3 contains 17 residues. CDR3: CASSQELLAESSYEQYF. CDR3 nucleotide sequence: TGCGCCAGCAGCCAAGAGCTTCTAGCGGAGAGCTCCTACGAGCAGTACTTC.

A word on this clone: Other DNA sequences in the sample encode the same CDR3. J is TRBJ1-6 and V is TRBV6-1; no definite D call. The CDR3 spans 14 residues. Trimming took 4 bases from V and 4 from J, leaving 8 bases between them. The germline V gene has CDR1 MNHNS and CDR2 SASEGT. In DNA, the CDR3 is TGTGCCAGCAGTGCTGGGCCTTATAATTCACCCCTCCACTTT. It codes for CASSAGPYNSPLHF.

V usage is TRBV7-3 and J usage is TRBJ2-1, with 12 positions matching TRBD2. CDR3 length equals 15 residues. The J segment lost 9 bases and the V segment lost 5 bases, leaving 8 bases of the junction unmatched. Germline V gene lookup returns CDR1 SGHTA and CDR2 FQGTGA. The chain's CDR3 is CASSPRLAGDGEQFF. CDR3 bases: TGTGCCAGCAGCCCTCGACTAGCGGGGGACGGTGAGCAGTTCTTC.

The chain combines TRBV30 with TRBJ1-5; 12 positions match TRBD1. Germline lookup yields CDR1 GTSNPN and CDR2 SVGIG (reference sequence). The V gene end was trimmed by 4 bases and the J gene end by 6 bases; junction bases not matched to a gene: 1. The CDR3 covers 13 residues. DNA of the CDR3: TGTGCCTGGACGGGACAGGGGGCTCAGCCCCAGCATTTT. Translating it yields CAWTGQGAQPQHF.

CDR3 sequence reads: CASSQDFTNTEAFF. The DNA for the CDR3 is TGCGCCAGCAGCCAAGATTTCACGAACACTGAAGCTTTCTTT. The chain carries TRBV4-3 and TRBJ1-1; no firm D call. Germline CDR1 is LGHNA and CDR2 is YSLEER. V lost 0 bases to trimming and J lost 1 base, with 6 bases between them. The CDR3 extends over 14 amino acids.

The rearrangement uses TRBV21-1 and TRBJ1-4; the table's D call of TRBD1 was not tested on the DNA. TRBV21-1 is a pseudogene. This CDR3 has 14 amino acids. CDR3 in DNA: TGTGCCAGCAATAAGACAGGGGGTAATGAAAAACTGTTTTTT. Protein: CASNKTGGNEKLFF.

The chain is built from TRBV28 and TRBJ1-4; D gene uncertain. The germline V and J ends were trimmed by 3 bases and 0 bases, with 14 bases remaining between them. The CDR3 consists of 17 residues. The germline gives CDR1 MDHEN, CDR2 SYDVKM. The CDR3 nucleotides read TGTGCCAGCAGTTTTGAGAGGGAATCGGCAACTAATGAAAAACTGTTTTTT. Translation gives CASSFERESATNEKLFF.

The chain combines TRBV4-1 with TRBJ2-1; D is tentatively TRBD1 or TRBD2 (5 bases each). Germline V gene sequence: CDR1 MGHRA, CDR2 YSYEKL. This CDR3 is built from 16 residues. Trimming removed 7 bases from V and 1 base from J, with 17 bases in between. CDR3 sequence (DNA): TGCGCCAGCAATGTGGGGGTGGAGGTTTCCTACAATGAGCAGTTCTTC. Residues: CASNVGVEVSYNEQFF.

The CDR3 loop is CAISESILELSPEAFF. The CDR3 DNA reads TGTGCCATCAGTGAGTCGATATTAGAGTTATCTCCTGAAGCTTTCTTT. The chain couples TRBV10-3 to TRBJ1-1; D remains ambiguous. Germline CDR1 reads ENHRY; CDR2 reads SYGVKD. This CDR3 region has 16 residues. V shed 0 bases and J shed 6 bases, with 17 bases lying between them.

V is TRBV13 and J is TRBJ2-7; 8 bases are a match to TRBD1. Germline V CDR1 and CDR2: PRHDT, FYEKMQ (reference sequence). The trim removed 5 bases at V and 3 bases at J, leaving 12 bases unmatched. The CDR3 sequence is 16 residues long. The chain's CDR3 is CASSRKGQGLYYEQYF. CDR3 sequence (DNA): TGTGCCAGCAGCCGCAAAGGACAGGGATTATACTACGAGCAGTACTTC.

The rearrangement joins TRBV9 to TRBJ1-1; 11 positions match TRBD1. The J segment lost 4 bases and the V segment lost 6 bases, leaving 8 bases of the junction unmatched. This CDR3 is 15 amino acids long. CDR1 is SGDLS, CDR2 YYNGEE, per germline. The CDR3 loop is CASTQTGTGGTEAFF. The CDR3 nucleotides are TGTGCCAGCACCCAAACCGGGACAGGGGGCACTGAAGCTTTCTTT.

The chain combines TRBV7-9 with TRBJ2-5; D call uncertain. Between the trimmed V and J ends, which lost 2 bases and 4 bases, there was a span of 5 bases. The germline V gene has CDR1 SEHNR and CDR2 FQNEAQ (reference sequence). The CDR3 extends over 12 amino acids. CDR3 amino acids: CASSLNPETQYF. The CDR3 bases are TGTGCCAGCAGCTTAAATCCAGAGACCCAGTACTTC.